This TCR beta chain was recovered during a study of beta chain features in type 1 diabetes. This clone was observed a few times. What was sequenced were expressed TCRB transcripts, since all of the isolated RNA had been reverse transcribed. Sequencing used immunoSEQ multiplex PCR; TCRdb keeps in-frame clones, though not all of them. The data contain 300,000 or so clones, 6.5% to 10% of them singletons. Sequences were obtained from central memory CD4+ T cells from blood. This clonotype originated in a woman aged 18-35 years in good health.

CDR3: CASSLRGGNYNEQFF. The CDR3 DNA sequence: TGTGCCAGCAGCTTAAGAGGCGGGAACTACAATGAGCAGTTCTTC. This chain joins TRBV7-3 and TRBJ2-1; weak D call: TRBD2 (6 bases). From germline, CDR1 is SGHTA and CDR2 FQGTGA. The CDR3 sequence is 15 residues long. V gave up 1 base and J gave up 3 bases, with 10 bases separating them.